The 10 T cell receptor beta chains below all came from one sample that was sequenced in a study of regulatory T cells in long-lasting Graves disease. Time point described: persistent/refractory GD, antithyroid drugs over 5 years with positive TRAb. PBMC-extracted RNA yielded the TCR library. CDR3 regions were amplified by Arm-PCR using iRepertoire HTBI primers to build TCR beta libraries. TCRdb reprocessed the multiplex PCR reads via MiXCR and lists one record per CDR3 protein. The sample includes 400,000 or so distinct CDR3 sequences, around 21% of them seen just once. Material: peripheral blood mononuclear cells (PBMCs), obtained when the disease was refractory, from a patient treated with antithyroid drugs. The receptors here all came from a female donor with Graves disease.

The gene calls are TRBV6-1 and TRBJ2-2, with D possibly TRBD2 on 6 matching bases. CDR3 length equals 15 residues. V was shortened by 8 bases and J by 5 bases, with 18 bases between the two germline ends. In germline, CDR1 is MNHNS, CDR2 SASEGT. The CDR3 coding sequence is TGTGCCAGCTTCGGAGGACTAACAAAGACCGGGGAGCTGTTTTTT. This translates into CASFGGLTKTGELFF.

At least ten counts were recorded for this clonotype. V is TRBV2 and J is TRBJ1-2, with D perhaps matching TRBD1 (5 bases). CDR1 is SNHLY and CDR2 is FYNNEI in the germline V gene. There are 14 residues in the CDR3. V was clipped by 4 bases and J by 7 bases, with 16 bases between them. The CDR3 spells CASSGQPSSSGYTF. CDR3 coding DNA: TGTGCCAGCAGTGGACAGCCCTCTTCTAGTGGCTACACCTTC.

As regards this clonotype: An end of the junction differs from the germline gene, which may be a read error. The V and J genes are TRBV20-1 and TRBJ2-2, with D possibly being TRBD2 (6 bases). CDR1 and CDR2 (germline): DFQATT, SNEGSKA (reference sequence). This CDR3 has 15 residues. The chain's CDR3 is CNASAVSRFPGGLFF. Written as DNA, the CDR3 is TGCAATGCTTCTGCGGTTTCGCGATTCCCCGGGGGGCTGTTTTTT.

The CDR3 protein is CATSREAGTAFPYEQYF. Written as DNA, the CDR3 is TGTGCCACCAGCAGAGAGGCGGGGACAGCGTTCCCCTACGAGCAGTACTTC. This chain uses TRBV15 with TRBJ2-7, with D tentatively TRBD1 (7 bases). The CDR3 length is 17 residues. V gave up 0 bases and J gave up 2 bases, with 17 bases separating them. CDR1 and CDR2 from the germline V gene are LNHNV and YYDKDF (reference sequence).

This clonotype showed up many times. This chain uses TRBV7-9 with TRBJ2-7; D gene unclear. The germline V and J ends were trimmed by 4 bases and 7 bases, with 14 bases remaining between them. CDR1 SEHNR and CDR2 FQNEAQ come from the germline V gene (reference sequence). The CDR3 consists of 13 residues. The CDR3: CASSSYSEWEQYF. The DNA of the CDR3 is TGTGCCAGCAGCTCCTACTCAGAATGGGAGCAGTACTTC.

V is TRBV5-1 and J is TRBJ2-7; possible D gene TRBD2, 5 bases. The germline V gene has CDR1 SGHRS and CDR2 YFSETQ. The V end lost 2 bases, the J end lost 0 bases, and 15 bases lay between the germline ends. The CDR3 consists of 16 residues. CDR3 in DNA: TGCGCCAGCAGCTTTCAGACCGGGGTTAGCTCCTACGAGCAGTACTTC. It encodes CASSFQTGVSSYEQYF.

The genes are TRBV12-3 or TRBV12-4 and TRBJ2-3; TRBD2 matches 8 bases. This CDR3 comprises 16 residues. V dropped 7 bases and J dropped 1; count of bases not matched to a gene: 10. Here the CDR3 DNA reads TGTGCCAGCATCCCGGGAGCGGGAGTTGGCACAGATACGCAGTATTTT. It codes for CASIPGAGVGTDTQYF.

Written as DNA, the CDR3 is TGTGCCAGCAGTTCCAGCGGCCCAGGGACCCAGTACTTC. It translates to CASSSSGPGTQYF. The chain has TRBV6-5 and TRBJ2-5; weak D call: TRBD2 (5 bases). CDR1 and CDR2 from the germline V gene are MNHEY and SVGAGI. CDR3 length: 13 residues. Trimming cost V 4 bases and J 7 bases, with 13 bases left between them.

This clonotype has a count of ten or more. The J gene is TRBJ2-5, the V gene TRBV28; 9 bases are a match to TRBD2. The CDR3 runs to 16 residues. The V gene's germline CDR1 is MDHEN and CDR2 SYDVKM. Trimming removed 7 bases from V and 4 bases from J; junction bases left unmatched: 13. CDR3 bases: TGTGCCAGCACCACGGGGGGCGGGAGGGGAGGAGAGACCCAGTACTTC. Translating gives CASTTGGGRGGETQYF.

This clonotype was detected ten times or more. The genes are TRBV10-3 and TRBJ2-6; TRBD1 matches at 8 bases. Germline loops: CDR1 ENHRY, CDR2 SYGVKD. Trimming cost V 5 bases and J 2 bases; bases outside gene matches: 11. CDR3 length: 18 residues. The CDR3 nucleotides are TGTGCCATCAGTTCCAGTCGGACAGGGATTACTGGGGCCAACGTCCTGACTTTC. Translated, it gives CAISSSRTGITGANVLTF.